This TCR beta chain derives from a study of CD8+ T cells in alopecia areata. As for the study in general: The authors grafted skin from approximately 6-12-month-old C3H/HeJ donors with spontaneous alopecia onto approximately 6-10-week-old female C3H/HeJ mice. General study findings and limits: Sequencing of scalp tissue also captures the resident alphabeta T cells of normal skin. Shared TCR sequences were less clear between patients than in mice, possibly partly from HLA diversity. Across lesional scalp, and particularly alopecia totalis/universalis, clonality surpassed that of normal scalp.

V lost 0 bases to trimming and J lost 1 base, with 6 bases between them. Looked up from germline, CDR1 is GKSSPN and CDR2 is SITVG. The CDR3 loop spans 13 amino acids. Sorting used CD4, CD8alpha, NKG2D, NKG2ACE and other markers on pooled cutaneous lymph node cells. Remarks on this clone: What it binds is not known. Gene names follow the mouse nomenclature. The read ends 4 residues early relative to the CDR3; the germline J gene fills the gap.

Extracted RNA was reverse transcribed into cDNA, the sequencing template. The assay was immunoSEQ multiplex PCR, and TCRdb's table has in-frame clones only and misses some. The repertoire consists of under 350,000 clones, none detected only once. The receptor was derived from a C3H/HeJ mouse with alopecia areata. MHC haplotype of the mouse line: H2-k. V usage is TRBV31 and J usage is TRBJ1-1, with D uncertain. Input material: CD4+ T cells sorted from a lymph node. The chain's CDR3 is CAWSLARNTEVFF. Partial CDR3 DNA: TGTGCCTGGAGTCTGGCCAGAAACACA.